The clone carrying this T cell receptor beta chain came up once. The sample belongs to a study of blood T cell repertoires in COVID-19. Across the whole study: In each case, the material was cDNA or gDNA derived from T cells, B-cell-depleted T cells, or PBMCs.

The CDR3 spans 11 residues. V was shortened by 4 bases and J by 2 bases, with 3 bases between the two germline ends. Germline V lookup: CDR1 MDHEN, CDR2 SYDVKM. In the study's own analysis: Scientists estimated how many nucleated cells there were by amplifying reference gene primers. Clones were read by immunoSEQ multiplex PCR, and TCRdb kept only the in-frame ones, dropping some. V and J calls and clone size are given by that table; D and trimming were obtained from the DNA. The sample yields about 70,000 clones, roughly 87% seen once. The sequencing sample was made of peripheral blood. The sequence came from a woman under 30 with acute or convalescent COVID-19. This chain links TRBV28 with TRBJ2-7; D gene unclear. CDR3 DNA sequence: TGTGCCAGCAGTTCCGCCTACGAGCAGTACTTC. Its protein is CASSSAYEQYF.